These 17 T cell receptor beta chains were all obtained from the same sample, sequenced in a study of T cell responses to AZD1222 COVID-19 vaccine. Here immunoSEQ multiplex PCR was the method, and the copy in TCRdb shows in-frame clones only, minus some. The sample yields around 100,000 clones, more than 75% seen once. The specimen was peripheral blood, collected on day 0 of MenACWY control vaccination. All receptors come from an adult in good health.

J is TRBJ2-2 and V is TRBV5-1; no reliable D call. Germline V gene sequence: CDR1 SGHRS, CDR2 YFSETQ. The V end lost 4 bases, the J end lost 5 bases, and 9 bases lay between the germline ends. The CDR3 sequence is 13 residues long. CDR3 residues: CASSHPATGELFF. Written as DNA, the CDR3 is TGCGCCAGCAGCCACCCAGCAACCGGGGAGCTGTTTTTT.

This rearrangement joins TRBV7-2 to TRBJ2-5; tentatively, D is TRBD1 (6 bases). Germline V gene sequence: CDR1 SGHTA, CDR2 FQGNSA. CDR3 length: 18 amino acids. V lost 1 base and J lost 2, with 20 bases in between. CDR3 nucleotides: TGTGCCAGCAGCTTAGGGTCGGTGGGGCAGGGGCGGCAAGAGACCCAGTACTTC. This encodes CASSLGSVGQGRQETQYF.

CDR3 sequence: CASQTTNEKLFF. CDR3 sequence (DNA): TGTGCCAGCCAGACTACTAATGAAAAACTGTTTTTT. V usage is TRBV12-3 or TRBV12-4 and J usage is TRBJ1-4; D call uncertain. V dropped 8 bases and J dropped 2 bases, with 6 bases sitting between them. The CDR3 has 12 residues.

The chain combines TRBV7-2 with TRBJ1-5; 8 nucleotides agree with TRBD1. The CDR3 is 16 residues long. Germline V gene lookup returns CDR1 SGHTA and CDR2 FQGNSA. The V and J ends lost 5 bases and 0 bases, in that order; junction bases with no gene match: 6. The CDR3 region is CASSQGQADSNQPQHF. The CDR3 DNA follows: TGTGCCAGCAGCCAGGGACAGGCGGATAGCAATCAGCCCCAGCATTTT.

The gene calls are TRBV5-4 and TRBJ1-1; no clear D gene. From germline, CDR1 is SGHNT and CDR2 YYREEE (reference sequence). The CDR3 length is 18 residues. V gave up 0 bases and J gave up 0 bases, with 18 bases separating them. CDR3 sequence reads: CASSLVRGTGRMNTEAFF. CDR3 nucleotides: TGTGCCAGCAGCTTGGTGCGGGGAACCGGTCGTATGAACACTGAAGCTTTCTTT. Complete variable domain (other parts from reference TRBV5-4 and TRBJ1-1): ETGVTQSPTHLIKTRGQQVTLRCSSQSGHNTVSWYQQALGQGPQFIFQYYREEENGRGNFPPRFSGLQFPNYSSELNVNALELDDSALYLCASSLVRGTGRMNTEAFFGQGTRLTVV.

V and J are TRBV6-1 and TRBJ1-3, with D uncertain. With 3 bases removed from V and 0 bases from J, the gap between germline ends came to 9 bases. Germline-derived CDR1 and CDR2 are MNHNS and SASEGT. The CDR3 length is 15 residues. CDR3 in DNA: TGTGCCAGCAGTGAGTGGAGGAGCTCTGGAAACACCATATATTTT. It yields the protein CASSEWRSSGNTIYF.

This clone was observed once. The CDR3 DNA is TGTGCCAGTGCGCGAGACAAGAATGAAAAACTGTTTTTT. Its translation: CASARDKNEKLFF. V gene TRBV19 combines with J gene TRBJ1-4; no reliable D call. The germline V and J ends were trimmed by 8 bases and 5 bases, with 12 bases remaining between them. The germline V gene has CDR1 LNHDA and CDR2 SQIVND (reference sequence). The CDR3 has 13 residues. The variable domain in full, with the rest retrieved from reference TRBV19 and TRBJ1-4, is DGGITQSPKYLFRKEGQNVTLSCEQNLNHDAMYWYRQDPGQGLRLIYYSQIVNDFQKGDIAEGYSVSREKKESFPLTVTSAQKNPTAFYLCASARDKNEKLFFGSGTQLSVL.

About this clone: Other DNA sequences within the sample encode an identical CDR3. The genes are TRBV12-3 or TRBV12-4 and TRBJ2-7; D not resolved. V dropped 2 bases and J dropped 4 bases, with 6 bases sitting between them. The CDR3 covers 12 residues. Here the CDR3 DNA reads TGTGCCAGCAGTTTAACAGTTTACGAGCAGTACTTC. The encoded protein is CASSLTVYEQYF.

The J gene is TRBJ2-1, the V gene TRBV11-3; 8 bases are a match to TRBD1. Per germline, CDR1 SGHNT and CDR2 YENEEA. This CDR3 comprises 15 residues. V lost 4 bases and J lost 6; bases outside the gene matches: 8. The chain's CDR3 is CASSSTGVFGNEQFF. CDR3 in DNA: TGTGCCAGCAGCTCGACAGGGGTGTTTGGCAATGAGCAGTTCTTC.

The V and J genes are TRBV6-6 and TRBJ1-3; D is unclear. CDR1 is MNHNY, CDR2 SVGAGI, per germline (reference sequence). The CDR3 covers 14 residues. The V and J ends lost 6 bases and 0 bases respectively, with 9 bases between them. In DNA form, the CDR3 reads TGTGCCAGCAGCCCCGACCTCTCTGGAAACACCATATATTTT. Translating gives CASSPDLSGNTIYF.

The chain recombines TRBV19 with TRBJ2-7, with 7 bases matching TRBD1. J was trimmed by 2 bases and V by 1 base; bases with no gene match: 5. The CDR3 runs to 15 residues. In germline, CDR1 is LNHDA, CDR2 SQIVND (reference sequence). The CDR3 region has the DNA TGTGCCAGTAGTATAGCGGGGACAGCAACCTACGAGCAGTACTTC. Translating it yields CASSIAGTATYEQYF. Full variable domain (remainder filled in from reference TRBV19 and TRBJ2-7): DGGITQSPKYLFRKEGQNVTLSCEQNLNHDAMYWYRQDPGQGLRLIYYSQIVNDFQKGDIAEGYSVSREKKESFPLTVTSAQKNPTAFYLCASSIAGTATYEQYFGPGTRLTVT.

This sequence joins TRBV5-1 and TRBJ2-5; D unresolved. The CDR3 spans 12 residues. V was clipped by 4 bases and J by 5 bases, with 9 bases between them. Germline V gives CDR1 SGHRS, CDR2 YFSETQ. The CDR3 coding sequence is TGCGCCAGCAGCCCTGACACGGAGACCCAGTACTTC. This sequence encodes CASSPDTETQYF.

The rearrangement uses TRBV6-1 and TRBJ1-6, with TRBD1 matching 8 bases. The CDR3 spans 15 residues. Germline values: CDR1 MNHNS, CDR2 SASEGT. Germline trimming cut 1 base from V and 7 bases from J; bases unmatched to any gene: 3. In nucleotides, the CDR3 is TGTGCCAGCAGTGAAGTCGGGACAGGAAATTCACCCCTCCACTTT. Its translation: CASSEVGTGNSPLHF.

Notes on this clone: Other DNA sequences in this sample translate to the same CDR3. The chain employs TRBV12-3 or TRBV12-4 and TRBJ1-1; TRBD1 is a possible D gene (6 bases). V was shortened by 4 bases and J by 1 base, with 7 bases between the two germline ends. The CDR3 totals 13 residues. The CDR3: CASSWTENTEAFF. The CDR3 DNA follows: TGTGCCAGCAGTTGGACAGAGAACACTGAAGCTTTCTTT.

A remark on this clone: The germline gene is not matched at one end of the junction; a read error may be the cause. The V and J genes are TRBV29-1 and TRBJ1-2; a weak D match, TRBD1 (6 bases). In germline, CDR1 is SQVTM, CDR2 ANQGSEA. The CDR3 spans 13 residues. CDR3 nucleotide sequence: TGCAGCGTGGAAGATACAGGGCGTAATGGCTACACCTTC. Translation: CSVEDTGRNGYTF. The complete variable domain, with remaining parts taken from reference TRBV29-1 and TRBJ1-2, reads SAVISQKPSRDICQRGTSLTIQCQVDSQVTMMFWYRQQPGQSLTLIATANQGSEATYESGFVIDKFPISRPNLTFSTLTVSNMSPEDSSIYLCSVEDTGRNGYTFGSGTRLTVV.

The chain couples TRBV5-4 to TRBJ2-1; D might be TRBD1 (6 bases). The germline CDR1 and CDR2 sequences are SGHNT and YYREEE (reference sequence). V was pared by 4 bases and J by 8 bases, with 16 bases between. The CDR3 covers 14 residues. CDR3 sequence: CASSAETGSHEQFF. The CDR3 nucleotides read TGTGCCAGCAGCGCTGAAACAGGGAGTCATGAGCAGTTCTTC.

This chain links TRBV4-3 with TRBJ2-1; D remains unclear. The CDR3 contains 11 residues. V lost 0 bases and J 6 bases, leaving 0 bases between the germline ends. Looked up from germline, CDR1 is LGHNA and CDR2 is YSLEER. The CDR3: CASSQDNEQFF. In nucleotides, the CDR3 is TGCGCCAGCAGCCAAGACAATGAGCAGTTCTTC.